The 32 T cell receptor beta chains reported below all come from one sample, sequenced in a study of cytomegalovirus exposure and HLA in healthy donors. Primers included in the PCR were 60 Vbeta and 13 Jbeta primers. The method was immunoSEQ multiplex PCR; TCRdb's version includes in-frame clones alone and lacks a portion of them. The table has roughly 150,000 clones, around 70% seen once; the top ten hold approximately 2%. The sample taken for sequencing was PBMCs. Receptors were obtained from a man aged 40-50 years in good health and CMV-seronegative.

The J gene is TRBJ2-5, the V gene TRBV2, with a tentative D call TRBD2 (5 bases). There are 15 residues in the CDR3. With 2 bases removed from V and 6 bases from J, the gap between germline ends came to 16 bases. Looked up from germline, CDR1 is SNHLY and CDR2 is FYNNEI. The CDR3 nucleotides are TGTGCCAGCAGTGAACAAGCTTCCCTAGCTCAGACCCAGTACTTC. Translated: CASSEQASLAQTQYF.

This chain uses TRBV2 with TRBJ2-5; D remains ambiguous. The better agreement between TRBJ2-7 and the DNA end casts doubt on the J call. The CDR3 is 11 residues long. Germline CDR1 is SNHLY and CDR2 is FYNNEI. For the CDR3, the DNA is TGTGCCAGCAGTGAATTGAACGAGCAGTACTTC. Translating it yields CASSELNEQYF.

This clone came up a few times. In DNA form, the CDR3 reads TGTGCCAGCAGCCGCACCCTAGCGGGAGGTACTTCTGGCGAGCAGTACTTC. Its translation: CASSRTLAGGTSGEQYF. The chain is built from TRBV7-2 and TRBJ2-7; 11 bases are a match to TRBD2. CDR1 and CDR2 from the germline V gene are SGHTA and FQGNSA. The CDR3 sequence is 17 residues long. Unmatched junction bases numbered 15, after V lost 5 bases and J lost 6 bases.

The chain links TRBV19 to TRBJ2-7; the D gene is possibly TRBD1 (5 bases). This CDR3 is built from 14 residues. Trimming took off 8 bases at V and 1 base at J, with 15 bases between the two ends. The germline gives CDR1 LNHDA, CDR2 SQIVND (reference sequence). CDR3 in DNA: TGTGCCAGTTCCCCACAACAGGAGTCCTACGAGCAGTACTTC. Residues: CASSPQQESYEQYF. The complete variable domain, with remaining parts taken from reference TRBV19 and TRBJ2-7, reads DGGITQSPKYLFRKEGQNVTLSCEQNLNHDAMYWYRQDPGQGLRLIYYSQIVNDFQKGDIAEGYSVSREKKESFPLTVTSAQKNPTAFYLCASSPQQESYEQYFGPGTRLTVT.

About this clone: At one end, the junction sequence differs from germline, possibly due to a read error. The chain links TRBV29-1 to TRBJ1-4, with D possibly matching TRBD1 (5 bases). Germline V gene sequence: CDR1 SQVTM, CDR2 ANQGSEA. The CDR3 is made up of 12 amino acids. CDR3 bases: TGTTGGGGTAACCGAAGGGGAGAAAAACTGTTTTTT. Encoded protein: CWGNRRGEKLFF.

The chain combines TRBV28 with TRBJ2-5; 11 positions match TRBD2. After removal of 9 bases from V and 4 bases from J, the junction contained 7 bases not matched to a gene. From germline, CDR1 is MDHEN and CDR2 SYDVKM. This CDR3 is built from 14 residues. CDR3 in DNA: TGTGCCAGTTTGGGACTAGCGGAACTAGAGACCCAGTACTTC. This translates into CASLGLAELETQYF.

This rearrangement joins TRBV29-1 to TRBJ1-1; no definite D call. V was cut by 7 bases and J by 1 base, with 7 bases left in between. There are 11 residues in the CDR3. CDR1 SQVTM and CDR2 ANQGSEA come from the germline V gene. The CDR3 bases are TGCAGCGGGACTCGGAACACTGAAGCTTTCTTT. Translation gives CSGTRNTEAFF.

The V gene is TRBV4-3, the J gene TRBJ2-7; no firm D call. V was cut by 1 base and J by 1 base, with 8 bases left in between. The CDR3 consists of 14 residues. Germline V gives CDR1 LGHNA, CDR2 YSLEER. CDR3 sequence: CASSQALLSYEQYF. CDR3 coding DNA: TGCGCCAGCAGCCAAGCGTTGTTGTCCTACGAGCAGTACTTC.

This clone has a handful of counts. This sequence joins TRBV5-4 and TRBJ2-7; D is undetermined. This CDR3 is 13 amino acids long. The ends were cut back, 1 base at V and 0 bases at J, with 5 bases in the middle. The germline V gene has CDR1 SGHNT and CDR2 YYREEE (reference sequence). CDR3 bases: TGTGCCAGCAGCTTGTTGAGCTCCTACGAGCAGTACTTC. Translated, it gives CASSLLSSYEQYF.

This sequence joins TRBV27 and TRBJ1-3; perhaps TRBD1 as D (5 bases). Trimming removed 2 bases at V and 0 bases at J, with 20 bases between. This CDR3 has 19 amino acids. CDR1 and CDR2 from the germline V gene are MNHEY and SMNVEV (reference sequence). The DNA of the CDR3 is TGTGCCAGCAGTTTAGGGGTATCGGGACTTACACTCTCTGGAAACACCATATATTTT. This translates into CASSLGVSGLTLSGNTIYF.

The chain links TRBV27 to TRBJ1-3, with a tentative D call TRBD1 (5 bases). The CDR3 consists of 15 residues. V was clipped by 4 bases and J by 0 bases, with 10 bases between them. The V gene's germline CDR1 is MNHEY and CDR2 SMNVEV (reference sequence). In nucleotides, the CDR3 is TGTGCCAGCAGTTCGGACGGGGGCTCTGGAAACACCATATATTTT. Residues: CASSSDGGSGNTIYF.

The CDR3 DNA is TGTGCCAGCAGCTTAGCGACAGGGGGCTATGGCTACACCTTC. Translated: CASSLATGGYGYTF. The rearrangement uses TRBV7-9 and TRBJ1-2; 9 bases line up with TRBD1. This CDR3 region has 14 residues. From germline, CDR1 is SEHNR and CDR2 FQNEAQ (reference sequence). With 0 bases clipped from V and 4 bases from J, the junction kept 0 bases outside the gene matches.

The chain uses TRBV5-1 and TRBJ1-6; D is unresolved. The CDR3 loop spans 15 amino acids. V gave up 0 bases and J gave up 3 bases, with 7 bases separating them. CDR1 is SGHRS, CDR2 YFSETQ, per germline. In DNA form, the CDR3 reads TGCGCCAGCAGCTTGGACAGAGACTATAATTCACCCCTCCACTTT. Its protein product is CASSLDRDYNSPLHF. Full variable domain (outside the CDR3, taken from reference TRBV5-1 and TRBJ1-6): KAGVTQTPRYLIKTRGQQVTLSCSPISGHRSVSWYQQTPGQGLQFLFEYFSETQRNKGNFPGRFSGRQFSNSRSEMNVSTLELGDSALYLCASSLDRDYNSPLHFGNGTRLTVT.

This sequence joins TRBV19 and TRBJ2-3, with 7 bases identical to TRBD2. Germline values: CDR1 LNHDA, CDR2 SQIVND (reference sequence). This CDR3 contains 16 residues. V was clipped by 5 bases and J by 4 bases; unmatched bases: 12. CDR3 residues: CASSGGRSGGSDTQYF. DNA of the CDR3: TGTGCCAGTAGTGGAGGTCGCTCGGGAGGATCAGATACGCAGTATTTT.

With respect to this clone: Sequence at one end of the junction differs from germline and may be a read error. The V and J genes are TRBV29-1 and TRBJ1-5, with D perhaps matching TRBD1 (5 bases). This CDR3 contains 12 residues. Germline V CDR1 and CDR2: SQVTM, ANQGSEA. The CDR3 region is CSVGGGDQPQNF. The CDR3 DNA reads TGCAGCGTTGGTGGGGGGGATCAGCCCCAGAATTTT.

The V call is TRBV7-3, the J call TRBJ2-5, with TRBD2 as a possible D gene (7 bases). Germline CDR1 SGHTA, CDR2 FQGTGA. V lost 5 bases and J 7 bases, leaving 26 bases between the germline ends. The CDR3 contains 17 residues. CDR3 sequence: CASSPGLGRGLWGTQYF. CDR3 DNA sequence: TGTGCCAGCAGCCCTGGACTAGGGCGGGGGCTCTGGGGGACCCAGTACTTC.

The J gene is TRBJ1-1, the V gene TRBV9; 7 bases align to TRBD1. The CDR3 extends over 14 amino acids. The junction had 0 bases not matched to a gene; V was cut back by 0 bases and J by 1 base. The germline V gene encodes CDR1 SGDLS and CDR2 YYNGEE. The CDR3 reads CASSVGQGNTEAFF. The CDR3 DNA is TGTGCCAGCAGCGTAGGACAGGGGAACACTGAAGCTTTCTTT.

V is TRBV10-2 and J is TRBJ2-3; 7 nucleotides line up with TRBD1. The germline gives CDR1 WSHSY, CDR2 SAAADI. The V gene end was trimmed by 0 bases and the J gene end by 0 bases; junction bases not matched to a gene: 3. The CDR3 loop spans 16 amino acids. CDR3 in amino acids: CASSESRQGSTDTQYF. In DNA, the CDR3 is TGCGCCAGCAGTGAGTCGAGACAGGGTAGCACAGATACGCAGTATTTT.

This chain uses TRBV27 with TRBJ2-3; tentatively, D is TRBD2 (5 bases). The V gene lost 3 bases and the J gene lost 14 bases, with 18 bases spanning the gap. Per germline, CDR1 MNHEY and CDR2 SMNVEV (reference sequence). The CDR3 runs 13 residues. As DNA, the CDR3 is TGTGCCAGCAGTTTGGGCCGGGATCCCAGGAGGTATTTT. Encoded protein: CASSLGRDPRRYF.

The rearrangement links TRBV27 to TRBJ1-3; D is ambiguous. V lost 3 bases, J lost 2 bases, and 8 bases lay in between. The CDR3 totals 14 residues. CDR1 and CDR2 (germline): MNHEY, SMNVEV (reference sequence). The CDR3 DNA reads as TGTGCCAGCAGTTTCGGGGAGCCTGGAAACACCATATATTTT. Its translation is CASSFGEPGNTIYF.

This clone was counted only a few times. The J gene is TRBJ2-5, the V gene TRBV7-9; D uncertain. The germline CDR1 and CDR2 sequences are SEHNR and FQNEAQ (reference sequence). The V end lost 0 bases, the J end lost 5 bases, and 13 bases lay between the germline ends. This CDR3 has 15 residues. The CDR3 DNA is TGTGCCAGCAGCTTAGCGCTTGGGCGAGAGGAGACCCAGTACTTC. This encodes CASSLALGREETQYF.

J is TRBJ2-7 and V is TRBV5-1; D perhaps matches TRBD1 (6 bases). With 3 bases removed from V and 0 bases from J, the gap between germline ends came to 10 bases. The CDR3 covers 14 residues. Germline assignment: CDR1 SGHRS and CDR2 YFSETQ. Written as DNA, the CDR3 is TGCGCCAGCAGCTACAACAGGGACTCCTACGAGCAGTACTTC. Its translation: CASSYNRDSYEQYF.

The V and J genes are TRBV2 and TRBJ2-3, with no clear D. V was trimmed by 7 bases and J by 0 bases, leaving 11 bases between them. The CDR3 is made up of 14 amino acids. CDR1 and CDR2 from the germline V gene are SNHLY and FYNNEI. CDR3 DNA: TGTGCCAGCACGACTCGTACTAGCACAGATACGCAGTATTTT. Protein: CASTTRTSTDTQYF.

V gene TRBV5-1 combines with J gene TRBJ2-1; D gene unclear. This CDR3 contains 15 residues. The V gene lost 7 bases and the J gene lost 2 bases, with 16 bases spanning the gap. Per the germline V gene, CDR1 is SGHRS and CDR2 is YFSETQ. This CDR3 reads CASGVGPSAYNEQFF. The CDR3 DNA reads TGCGCCAGCGGCGTTGGGCCCTCAGCCTACAATGAGCAGTTCTTC.

The chain is built from TRBV28 and TRBJ1-1; D gene unclear. Trimming stripped 8 bases from V and 2 bases from J, with 15 bases between. The CDR3 is 14 residues long. CDR1 is MDHEN and CDR2 is SYDVKM in the germline V gene. This chain's CDR3 is CASPVSPENTEAFF. Written as DNA, the CDR3 is TGTGCCAGCCCAGTTTCTCCAGAAAACACTGAAGCTTTCTTT.

The rearrangement links TRBV5-1 to TRBJ2-7; 8 nucleotides match TRBD1. The CDR3 totals 15 residues. The junction had 8 bases not matched to a gene; V was cut back by 0 bases and J by 6 bases. Germline V gene sequence: CDR1 SGHRS, CDR2 YFSETQ. Here the CDR3 reads CASSLERQGLSEQYF. CDR3 DNA: TGCGCCAGCAGCTTGGAGCGACAGGGGCTAAGCGAGCAGTACTTC.

This sequence joins TRBV5-5 and TRBJ2-5; 8 bases fit TRBD2. V lost 0 bases to trimming and J lost 6 bases; unmatched junction nucleotides: 7. The CDR3 sequence is 15 residues long. Germline assignment: CDR1 SGHKS and CDR2 YYEKEE (reference sequence). In DNA form, the CDR3 reads TGTGCCAGCAGCTTGGACGGGGGGGCCTCTCAGACCCAGTACTTC. This translates into CASSLDGGASQTQYF.

The chain combines TRBV5-4 with TRBJ2-5, with D unclear. V lost 1 base, J lost 4 bases, and 2 bases lay in between. The CDR3 is 11 amino acids. Germline V gene sequence: CDR1 SGHNT, CDR2 YYREEE (reference sequence). In DNA, the CDR3 is TGTGCCAGCAGCTTGCGAGAGACCCAGTACTTC. It is translated as CASSLRETQYF.

V usage is TRBV28 and J usage is TRBJ2-1; 7 bases map to TRBD2. The CDR3 totals 14 residues. Germline assignment: CDR1 MDHEN and CDR2 SYDVKM. Trimming took 3 bases from V and 4 from J; bases not matched to a gene: 3. The CDR3 DNA reads as TGTGCCAGCAGTTTCGGGGGGAGGTACAATGAGCAGTTCTTC. Translated: CASSFGGRYNEQFF.

V is TRBV6-1 and J is TRBJ2-5; 9 bases agree with TRBD1. This CDR3 contains 16 residues. The ends lost 2 bases at V and 2 bases at J; junction bases unmatched: 6. The V gene's germline CDR1 is MNHNS and CDR2 SASEGT. CDR3 amino acids: CASSEFDRGIQETQYF. CDR3 nucleotides: TGTGCCAGCAGTGAATTCGACAGGGGGATTCAAGAGACCCAGTACTTC.

The V and J genes are TRBV7-3 and TRBJ1-1; maybe TRBD1 (6 bases). Trimming pared 5 bases from V and 2 bases from J, leaving 18 bases between. Germline V gene sequence: CDR1 SGHTA, CDR2 FQGTGA. The length of the CDR3 is 16 residues. The CDR3 region is CASSPDGGRVNTEAFF. CDR3 in DNA: TGTGCCAGCAGCCCGGACGGGGGGCGGGTTAACACTGAAGCTTTCTTT.

The rearrangement links TRBV7-6 to TRBJ2-1, with D possibly TRBD2 on 6 matching bases. CDR1 and CDR2 from the germline V gene are SGHVS and FNYEAQ. The V gene lost 5 bases and the J gene lost 7 bases, with 18 bases spanning the gap. There are 15 residues in the CDR3. CDR3 sequence: CASSPSAAAGNEQFF. The CDR3 DNA sequence: TGTGCCAGCAGCCCCTCGGCCGCGGCGGGGAATGAGCAGTTCTTC.